Listed below are T cell receptor beta chains from one sample, sequenced in a study of shared clonotypes between healthy human individuals. This table comes from immunoSEQ multiplex PCR, and its TCRdb copy is limited to in-frame clones, with some not included. The sample lists hundreds of thousands of clones; 90% to 98% were seen once. The sample consisted of naive CD8+ T cells sorted from blood. The receptors were sampled from a man aged 30 to 45 in good health. Each CDR3 is given with its conserved first and last residue. A D gene is named only where the DNA matches it firmly. The size entry is marked missing in some rows and otherwise reads once, few, many or a size class.

v_gene	j_gene	d_gene	abundance	CDR3aa	CDR3nt
TRBV9	TRBJ2-3	.	.	CASSVPSHTQYF	TGTGCCAGCAGCGTACCTAGCCATACGCAGTATTTT
TRBV9	TRBJ2-3	.	.	CASSGRLGLADTQYF	TGTGCCAGCAGCGGAAGACTAGGGTTGGCAGATACGCAGTATTTT
TRBV29-1	TRBJ2-7	TRBD2	.	CSVEDPTSGTYEQYF	TGCAGCGTTGAAGATCCGACTAGCGGGACCTACGAGCAGTACTTC
TRBV7-6	TRBJ2-3	TRBD2	once	CASSPFLAGDQPVDTQYF	TGTGCCAGCAGCCCCTTCCTAGCGGGAGATCAGCCGGTGGATACGCAGTATTTT
TRBV27	TRBJ2-7	TRBD2	.	CASSFLAGGSYEQYF	TGTGCCAGCAGTTTCTTAGCGGGAGGTTCCTACGAGCAGTACTTC
TRBV6-5	TRBJ2-2	TRBD2	.	CASSYGAGGNTGELFF	TGTGCCAGCAGTTACGGAGCGGGAGGGAACACCGGGGAGCTGTTTTTT
TRBV6-6	TRBJ1-2	.	.	CASSQRTRDANYGYTF	TGTGCCAGCAGCCAACGGACGAGGGACGCTAACTATGGCTACACCTTC
TRBV6-1	TRBJ1-2	.	.	CASSDRGGYTF	TGTGCCAGCAGTGATAGGGGGGGCTACACCTTC
TRBV4-1	TRBJ1-4	.	.	CASSQVGGSEKLFF	TGCGCCAGCAGCCAAGTAGGAGGGTCAGAAAAACTGTTTTTT
TRBV4-2	TRBJ2-5	TRBD2	.	CASSQVGGLADGETQYF	TGTGCCAGCAGCCAAGTGGGGGGACTAGCGGATGGGGAGACCCAGTACTTC
TRBV18	TRBJ2-1	.	.	CASSPLPSSLSEQFF	TGTGCCAGCTCACCACTCCCCTCTAGCTTAAGTGAGCAGTTCTTC
TRBV9	TRBJ2-7	TRBD1	.	CASSPRQGARNYEQYF	TGTGCCAGCAGCCCAAGACAGGGGGCGAGAAACTACGAGCAGTACTTC
TRBV9	TRBJ2-3	TRBD2	once	CASSARAGGGTDTQYF	TGTGCCAGCAGCGCCCGAGCGGGAGGCGGGACAGATACGCAGTATTTT
TRBV20-1	TRBJ2-1	.	.	CSAKIGFF	TGCAGTGCTAAAATCGGGTTCTTC
TRBV4-1	TRBJ2-7	.	.	CASSQVALSYEQYF	TGCGCCAGCAGCCAAGTCGCCCTATCCTACGAGCAGTACTTC
TRBV4-1	TRBJ1-1	.	.	CASSQVGPLNTEAFF	TGCGCCAGCAGCCAAGTCGGGCCTTTGAACACTGAAGCTTTCTTT
TRBV11-2	TRBJ2-6	TRBD1	.	CASSTRGTGYPSGANVLTF	TGTGCCAGCAGCACTCGCGGGACAGGGTATCCCTCTGGGGCCAACGTCCTGACTTTC
TRBV5-6	TRBJ2-1	.	.	CASSLRRARYEQFF	TGTGCCAGCAGCTTAAGGAGGGCGAGGTATGAGCAGTTCTTC
TRBV18	TRBJ2-1	TRBD2	.	CATPSGSSYNEQFF	TGTGCCACCCCTAGCGGGAGCTCCTACAATGAGCAGTTCTTC
TRBV28	TRBJ1-3	.	.	CASSWETVTAWGNTIYF	TGTGCCAGCAGTTGGGAGACAGTTACCGCCTGGGGAAACACCATATATTTT
TRBV7-8	TRBJ2-5	.	.	CASSRTPSVRGETQYF	TGTGCCAGCAGCCGGACCCCTAGCGTGAGGGGAGAGACCCAGTACTTC
TRBV28	TRBJ2-1	TRBD1	once	CASSPDRENNEQFF	TGTGCCAGCAGTCCCGACAGGGAAAACAATGAGCAGTTCTTC
TRBV25-1	TRBJ2-1	.	.	CASRQTQGNEQFF	TGTGCCAGCAGACAAACTCAGGGGAATGAGCAGTTCTTC
TRBV28	TRBJ1-1	.	once	CASSSPWDRGNTEAFF	TGTGCCAGCAGTTCCCCTTGGGACCGGGGGAACACTGAAGCTTTCTTT
TRBV30	TRBJ2-7	TRBD2	.	CAWSLAGVFYEQYF	TGTGCCTGGAGTCTAGCGGGAGTGTTCTACGAGCAGTACTTC
TRBV7-9	TRBJ2-7	TRBD1	.	CASSPGRGQGAYEQYF	TGTGCCAGCAGCCCTGGAAGAGGACAGGGAGCCTACGAGCAGTACTTC
TRBV5-6	TRBJ2-7	.	.	CASSMTPTYEQYF	TGTGCCAGCAGCATGACTCCTACCTACGAGCAGTACTTC
TRBV6-1	TRBJ1-5	.	.	CASSEFLRQSNQPQHF	TGTGCCAGCAGTGAGTTTTTAAGACAGAGCAATCAGCCCCAGCATTTT
TRBV15	TRBJ2-3	TRBD2	.	CATSSPTGLVRTDTQYF	TGTGCCACCAGCAGCCCTACGGGACTAGTGCGCACAGATACGCAGTATTTT
TRBV28	TRBJ2-4	.	.	CASSSLDSHLAKNIQYF	TGTGCCAGCAGTTCCCTCGACAGCCATTTAGCCAAAAACATTCAGTACTTC
TRBV4-1	TRBJ2-1	TRBD2	once	CASSPSGREVFF	TGCGCCAGCAGCCCCAGCGGGAGGGAGGTGTTCTTC
TRBV9	TRBJ2-1	TRBD2	.	CASSLTSGRGNEQFF	TGTGCCAGCAGCCTGACAAGCGGGAGGGGCAATGAGCAGTTCTTC
TRBV27	TRBJ2-7	TRBD2	.	CASKLAGGVEQYF	TGTGCCAGTAAACTAGCGGGAGGAGTCGAGCAGTACTTC
TRBV11-2	TRBJ2-3	.	.	CASSLLPWTDTQYF	TGTGCCAGCAGCTTACTTCCGTGGACAGATACGCAGTATTTT
TRBV27	TRBJ1-2	.	.	CASKFTPGTYGYTF	TGTGCCAGCAAGTTCACGCCGGGAACCTATGGCTACACCTTC
TRBV5-1	TRBJ2-3	.	.	CASSLVSGTDTQYF	TGCGCCAGCAGCTTGGTCTCAGGGACAGATACGCAGTATTTT
TRBV2	TRBJ1-1	TRBD1	.	CASRISGTGEAFF	TGTGCCAGCCGAATCTCCGGGACAGGGGAAGCTTTCTTT
TRBV7-2	TRBJ2-2	TRBD2	.	CASSSGTSGTNTGELFF	TGTGCCAGCAGCTCGGGGACTAGCGGGACGAACACCGGGGAGCTGTTTTTT
TRBV4-1	TRBJ2-7	TRBD1	.	CASSQDPGQGLYEQYF	TGCGCCAGCAGCCAAGATCCGGGACAGGGGCTCTACGAGCAGTACTTC
TRBV27	TRBJ2-1	TRBD2	.	CASSFGASGSNEQFF	TGTGCCAGCAGTTTCGGTGCTAGCGGGAGCAATGAGCAGTTCTTC
TRBV7-2	TRBJ2-7	.	.	CASSLTESSYEQYF	TGTGCCAGCAGCCTGACAGAGAGCTCCTACGAGCAGTACTTC
TRBV15	TRBJ2-5	.	.	CATSPPDSRETQYF	TGTGCCACCAGCCCCCCTGACTCCCGGGAGACCCAGTACTTC
TRBV6-5	TRBJ2-7	.	.	CASSYSLSSGQYF	TGTGCCAGCAGTTACTCCCTCTCATCCGGGCAGTACTTC
TRBV6-1	TRBJ2-5	.	.	CASSEYPQYF	TGTGCCAGCAGTGAATATCCCCAGTACTTC
TRBV9	TRBJ2-3	.	.	CASSPPTAKDTQYF	TGTGCCAGCAGCCCCCCCACGGCTAAAGATACGCAGTATTTT
TRBV18	TRBJ2-1	TRBD2	.	CASSDGGGWDEQFF	TGTGCCAGCTCAGACGGCGGGGGTTGGGATGAGCAGTTCTTC
TRBV7-9	TRBJ2-7	.	.	CASSLESQDYEQYF	TGTGCCAGCAGCTTAGAAAGCCAGGACTACGAGCAGTACTTC
TRBV6-6	TRBJ1-5	TRBD1	.	CASSSTGLGNQPQHF	TGTGCCAGCAGCTCGACAGGGTTGGGCAATCAGCCCCAGCATTTT
TRBV6-1	TRBJ1-1	.	.	CASTGNGEEAFF	TGTGCCAGCACCGGGAACGGCGAGGAAGCTTTCTTT
TRBV11-2	TRBJ2-1	.	.	CASSLLTNEQFF	TGTGCCAGCAGCTTACTAACCAATGAGCAGTTCTTC
TRBV7-8	TRBJ2-7	.	.	CASSPPQGSSYEQYF	TGTGCCAGCAGCCCCCCGCAGGGAAGCTCCTACGAGCAGTACTTC
TRBV5-1	TRBJ1-1	.	.	CASSLGGLGVNTEAFF	TGCGCCAGCAGCTTGGGGGGGTTAGGCGTGAACACTGAAGCTTTCTTT
TRBV27	TRBJ1-1	.	.	CASSLGLNTEAFF	TGTGCCAGCAGTTTAGGCCTGAACACTGAAGCTTTCTTT
TRBV23-1	TRBJ2-5	TRBD1	once	CASSPTDRGNLLETQYF	TGCGCCAGCAGTCCGACGGACAGGGGGAACCTCCTGGAGACCCAGTACTTC